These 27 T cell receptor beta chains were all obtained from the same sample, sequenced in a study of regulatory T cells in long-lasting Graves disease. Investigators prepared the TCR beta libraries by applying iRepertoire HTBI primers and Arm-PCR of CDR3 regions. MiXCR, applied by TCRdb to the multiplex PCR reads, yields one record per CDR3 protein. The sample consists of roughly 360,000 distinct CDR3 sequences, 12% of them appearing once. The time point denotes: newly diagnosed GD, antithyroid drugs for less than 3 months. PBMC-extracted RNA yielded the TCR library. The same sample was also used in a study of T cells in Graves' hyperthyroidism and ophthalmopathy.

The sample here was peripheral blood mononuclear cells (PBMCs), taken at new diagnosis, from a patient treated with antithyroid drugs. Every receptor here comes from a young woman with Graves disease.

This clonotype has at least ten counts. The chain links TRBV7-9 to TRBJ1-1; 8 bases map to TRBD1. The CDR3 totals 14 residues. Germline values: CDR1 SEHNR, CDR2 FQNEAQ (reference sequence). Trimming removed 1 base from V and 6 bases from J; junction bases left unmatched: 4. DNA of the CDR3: TGTGCCAGCAGCTTAGAGACAGGGGTGCCTGAAGCTTTCTTT. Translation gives CASSLETGVPEAFF.

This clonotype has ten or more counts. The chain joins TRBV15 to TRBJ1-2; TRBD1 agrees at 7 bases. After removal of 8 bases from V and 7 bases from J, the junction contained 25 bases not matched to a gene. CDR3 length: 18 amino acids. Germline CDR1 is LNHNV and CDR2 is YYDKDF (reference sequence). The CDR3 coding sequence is TGTGCCACCGCTCCTAGGGGGGACAGAATTGTGTGGGGCCTTGGCTACACCTTC. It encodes CATAPRGDRIVWGLGYTF. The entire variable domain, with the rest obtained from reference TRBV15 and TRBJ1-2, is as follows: DAMVIQNPRYQVTQFGKPVTLSCSQTLNHNVMYWYQQKSSQAPKLLFHYYDKDFNNEADTPDNFQSRRPNTSFCFLDIRSPGLGDTAMYLCATAPRGDRIVWGLGYTFGSGTRLTVV.

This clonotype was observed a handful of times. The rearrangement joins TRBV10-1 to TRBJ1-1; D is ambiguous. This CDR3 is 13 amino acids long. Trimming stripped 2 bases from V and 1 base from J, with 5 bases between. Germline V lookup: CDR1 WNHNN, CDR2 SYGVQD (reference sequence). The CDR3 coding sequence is TGCGCCAGCAGTGAGAACAGGAACACTGAAGCTTTCTTT. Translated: CASSENRNTEAFF.

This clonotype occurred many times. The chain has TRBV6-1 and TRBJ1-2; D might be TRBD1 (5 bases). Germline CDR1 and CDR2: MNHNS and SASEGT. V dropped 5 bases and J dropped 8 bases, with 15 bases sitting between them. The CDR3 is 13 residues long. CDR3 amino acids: CASSPFRGGGYTF. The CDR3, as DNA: TGTGCCAGCAGTCCCTTCCGCGGGGGAGGCTACACCTTC.

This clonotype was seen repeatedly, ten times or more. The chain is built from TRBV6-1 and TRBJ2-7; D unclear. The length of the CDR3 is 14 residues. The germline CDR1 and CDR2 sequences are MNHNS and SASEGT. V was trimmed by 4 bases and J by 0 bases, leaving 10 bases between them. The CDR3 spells CASSVIISSYEQYV. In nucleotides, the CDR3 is TGTGCCAGCAGTGTCATAATTAGCTCCTACGAGCAGTACGTC.

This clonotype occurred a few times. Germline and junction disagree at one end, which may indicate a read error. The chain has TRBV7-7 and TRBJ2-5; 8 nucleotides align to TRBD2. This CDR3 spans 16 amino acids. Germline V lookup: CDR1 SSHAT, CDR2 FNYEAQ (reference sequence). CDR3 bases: TGTGCTAGCAGCTTAAGAGCGGGGGTTAACCAAGAGACCCAGTACTTC. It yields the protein CASSLRAGVNQETQYF.

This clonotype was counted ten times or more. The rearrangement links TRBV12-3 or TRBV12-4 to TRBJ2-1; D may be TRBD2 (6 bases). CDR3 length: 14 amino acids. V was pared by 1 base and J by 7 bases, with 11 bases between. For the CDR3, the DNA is TGTGCCAGCAGTTTAGAAAGCGGGTTAAATGAGCAGTTCTTC. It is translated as CASSLESGLNEQFF.

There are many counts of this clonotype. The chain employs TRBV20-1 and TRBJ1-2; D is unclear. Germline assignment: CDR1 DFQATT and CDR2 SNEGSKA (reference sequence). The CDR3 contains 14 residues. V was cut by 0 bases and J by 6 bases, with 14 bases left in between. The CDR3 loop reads CSARDRLVIDGYTF. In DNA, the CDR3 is TGCAGTGCTAGAGACAGGCTGGTTATTGATGGCTACACCTTC.

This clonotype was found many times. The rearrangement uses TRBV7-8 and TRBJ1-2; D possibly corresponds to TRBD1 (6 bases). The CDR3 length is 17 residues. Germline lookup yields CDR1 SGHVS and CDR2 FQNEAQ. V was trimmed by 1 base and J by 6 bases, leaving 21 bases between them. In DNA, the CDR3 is TGTGCCAGCAGCTTAGATCTCGGGGGGCCGGAGGGAGATGGCTACACCTTC. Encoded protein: CASSLDLGGPEGDGYTF.

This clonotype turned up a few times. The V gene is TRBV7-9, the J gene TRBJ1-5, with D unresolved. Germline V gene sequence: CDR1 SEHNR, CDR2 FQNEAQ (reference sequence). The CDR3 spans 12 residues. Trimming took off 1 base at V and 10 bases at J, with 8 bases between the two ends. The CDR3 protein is CASSLDASPQHF. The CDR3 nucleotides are TGTGCCAGCAGCTTAGACGCATCCCCCCAGCATTTT.

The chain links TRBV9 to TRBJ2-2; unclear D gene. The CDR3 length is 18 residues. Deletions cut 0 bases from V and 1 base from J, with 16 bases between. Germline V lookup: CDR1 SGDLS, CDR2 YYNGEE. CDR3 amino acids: CASSVGPAHWQNTGELFF. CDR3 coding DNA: TGTGCCAGCAGCGTAGGGCCCGCACACTGGCAGAACACCGGGGAGCTGTTTTTT.

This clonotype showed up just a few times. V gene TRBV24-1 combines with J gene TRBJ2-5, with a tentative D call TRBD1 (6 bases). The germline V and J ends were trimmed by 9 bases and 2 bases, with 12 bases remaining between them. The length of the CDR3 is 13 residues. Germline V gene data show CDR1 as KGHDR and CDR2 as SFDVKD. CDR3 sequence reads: CATSPGEQETQYF. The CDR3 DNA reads TGTGCCACCTCTCCAGGGGAACAAGAGACCCAGTACTTC.

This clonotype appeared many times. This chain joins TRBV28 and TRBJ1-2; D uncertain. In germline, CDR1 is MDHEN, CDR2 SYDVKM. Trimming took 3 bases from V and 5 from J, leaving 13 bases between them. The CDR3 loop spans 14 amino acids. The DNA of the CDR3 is TGTGCCAGCAGTTTTCCCACAGCCGAATATGGCTACACCTTC. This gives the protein CASSFPTAEYGYTF.

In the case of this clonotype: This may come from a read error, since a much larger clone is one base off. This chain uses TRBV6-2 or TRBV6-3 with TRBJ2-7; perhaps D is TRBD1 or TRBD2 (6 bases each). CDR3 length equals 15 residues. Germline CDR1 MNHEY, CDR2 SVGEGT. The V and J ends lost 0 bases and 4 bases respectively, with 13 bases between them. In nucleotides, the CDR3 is TGTGCCAGCAGTTACTCTTGGGGGGCCGAGTACGAGCAGTACTTC. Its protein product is CASSYSWGAEYEQYF.

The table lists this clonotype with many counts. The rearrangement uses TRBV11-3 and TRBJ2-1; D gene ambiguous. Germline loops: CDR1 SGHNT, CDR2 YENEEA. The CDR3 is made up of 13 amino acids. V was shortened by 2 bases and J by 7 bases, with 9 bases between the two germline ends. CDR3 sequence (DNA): TGTGCCAGCAGCTTACGAACCGAAAATGAGCAGTTCTTC. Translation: CASSLRTENEQFF.

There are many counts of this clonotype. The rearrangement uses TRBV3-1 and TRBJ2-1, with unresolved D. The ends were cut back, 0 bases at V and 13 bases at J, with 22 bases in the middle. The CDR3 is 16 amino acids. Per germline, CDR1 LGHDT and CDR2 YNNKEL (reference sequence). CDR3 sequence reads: CASSQDLAPKQRLQFF. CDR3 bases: TGTGCCAGCAGCCAAGATCTTGCACCGAAGCAGAGGCTCCAGTTCTTC.

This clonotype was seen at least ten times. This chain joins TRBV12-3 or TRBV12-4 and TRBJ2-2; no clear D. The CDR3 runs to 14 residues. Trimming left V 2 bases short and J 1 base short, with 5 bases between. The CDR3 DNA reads TGTGCCAGCAGTTTAACGGTGAACACCGGGGAGCTGTTTTTT. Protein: CASSLTVNTGELFF.

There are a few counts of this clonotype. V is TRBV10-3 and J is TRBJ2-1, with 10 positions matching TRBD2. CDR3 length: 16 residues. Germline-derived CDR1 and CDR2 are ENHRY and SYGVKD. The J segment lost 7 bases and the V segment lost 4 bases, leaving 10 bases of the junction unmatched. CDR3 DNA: TGTGCCATCAGTGTCTATAGCGGGGGGCCGGGAAATGAGCAGTTCTTC. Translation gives CAISVYSGGPGNEQFF.

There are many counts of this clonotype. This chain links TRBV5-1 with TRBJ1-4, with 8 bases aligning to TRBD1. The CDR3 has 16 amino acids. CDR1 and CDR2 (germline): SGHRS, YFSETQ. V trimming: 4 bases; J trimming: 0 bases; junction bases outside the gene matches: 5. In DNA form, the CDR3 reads TGCGCCAGCAGCGACCGACAGGGGACAACTAATGAAAAACTGTTTTTT. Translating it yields CASSDRQGTTNEKLFF.

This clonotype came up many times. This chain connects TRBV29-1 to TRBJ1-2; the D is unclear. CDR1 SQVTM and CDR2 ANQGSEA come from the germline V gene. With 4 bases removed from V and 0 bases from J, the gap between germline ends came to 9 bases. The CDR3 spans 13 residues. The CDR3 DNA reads TGCAGCGTTGTCCCGGCAGCTAACTATGGCTACACCTTC. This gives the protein CSVVPAANYGYTF.

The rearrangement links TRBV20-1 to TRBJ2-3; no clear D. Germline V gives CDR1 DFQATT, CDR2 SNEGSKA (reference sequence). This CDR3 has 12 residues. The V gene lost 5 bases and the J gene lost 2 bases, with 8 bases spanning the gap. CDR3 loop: CSAYKNTDTQYF. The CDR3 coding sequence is TGCAGTGCTTACAAGAACACAGATACGCAGTATTTT.

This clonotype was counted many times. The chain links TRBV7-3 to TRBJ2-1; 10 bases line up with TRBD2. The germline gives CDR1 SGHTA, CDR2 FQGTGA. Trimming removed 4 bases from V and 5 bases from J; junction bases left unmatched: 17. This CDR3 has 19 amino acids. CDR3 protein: CASSSTGWVSSGSHNEQFF. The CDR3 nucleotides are TGTGCCAGCAGCTCGACAGGATGGGTTTCTAGCGGGAGTCACAATGAGCAGTTCTTC.

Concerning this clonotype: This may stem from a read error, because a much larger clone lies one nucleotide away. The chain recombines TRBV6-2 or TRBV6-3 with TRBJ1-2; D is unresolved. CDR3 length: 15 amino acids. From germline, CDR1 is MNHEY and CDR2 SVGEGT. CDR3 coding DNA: TGTGCCAGCGGTTACGTATGGGGTCTTAACTATGGCTACACCTTC. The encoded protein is CASGYVWGLNYGYTF.

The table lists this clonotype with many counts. The DNA for the CDR3 is TGTGCCAGCAGTTTAAATCGGGGGTACAATGAGCAGTTCTTC. Translated, it gives CASSLNRGYNEQFF. The rearrangement links TRBV6-5 to TRBJ2-1; weak D call: TRBD2 (6 bases). With 4 bases removed from V and 4 bases from J, the gap between germline ends came to 11 bases. CDR3 length: 14 amino acids. Germline CDR1 reads MNHEY; CDR2 reads SVGAGI.

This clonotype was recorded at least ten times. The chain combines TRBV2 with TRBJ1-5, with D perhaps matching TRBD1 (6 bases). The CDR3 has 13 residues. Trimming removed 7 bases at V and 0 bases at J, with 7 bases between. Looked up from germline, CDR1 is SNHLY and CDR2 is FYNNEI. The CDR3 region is CASKGDSNQPQHF. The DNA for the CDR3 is TGTGCCAGCAAGGGGGATAGCAATCAGCCCCAGCATTTT.

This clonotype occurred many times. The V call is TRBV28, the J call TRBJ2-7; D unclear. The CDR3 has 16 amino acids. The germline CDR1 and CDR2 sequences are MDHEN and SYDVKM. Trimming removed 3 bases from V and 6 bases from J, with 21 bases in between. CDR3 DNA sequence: TGTGCCAGCAGTTTTTTAATAACCCCATCCCACGGCGAGCAGTACTTC. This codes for CASSFLITPSHGEQYF.

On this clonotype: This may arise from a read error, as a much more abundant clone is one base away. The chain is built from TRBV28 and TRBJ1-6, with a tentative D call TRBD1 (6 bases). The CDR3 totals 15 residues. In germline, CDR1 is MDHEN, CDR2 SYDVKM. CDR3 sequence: CTSSSQGPYNSPLHF. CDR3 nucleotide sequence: TGTACCAGCAGTTCACAGGGCCCGTATAATTCACCCCTCCACTTT.